The entry below describes one T cell receptor (beta chain). This clonotype has just a few counts. What antigen it recognizes has not been identified. Qualities for individual bases were not recorded, and no much larger clone is one base off. The source of the sample is a study of T cells in Graves' hyperthyroidism and ophthalmopathy (dated by TCRdb to the late 2010s). About the study as a whole: Peripheral blood samples were taken at initial diagnosis, before any treatment was given. Following sampling, methimazole starting at 30 mg daily was given to hyperthyroidism patients, and high-dose intravenous methylprednisolone was given to ophthalmopathy patients. TCR V-J signatures able to tell the groups apart were searched for in a discovery cohort of 90 to 100 patients, of whom over 40 had Graves' ophthalmopathy and roughly 59 had stable Graves' hyperthyroidism. In addition, the study compared T-cell repertoires in thyroid tissue and in blood from roughly 6 Graves' hyperthyroidism patients. The 100 discovery patients were randomly split 7:3 into training and test sets. Whether ophthalmopathy could be predicted prospectively was tested in an independent validation cohort made up of roughly 19 hyperthyroidism patients plus 17 patients who later progressed to ophthalmopathy. TCR Vbeta CDR3 sequencing of 140 or so peripheral blood samples (over 40 ophthalmopathy, 70 to 85 hyperthyroidism and approximately 17 progressor patients) is reported in the paper.

Ophthalmopathy patients had moderately to severely active disease, Clinical Activity Score of at least 3, NOSPECS grade of at least 4, and duration under 3 months. Exclusion was applied to patients with uncontrolled infections, other autoimmune diseases, pregnancy or lactation. Clinical symptoms, serum thyroxine and TRAb, thyroid ultrasound, and orbital computed tomography formed the basis for the diagnoses. PBMCs were isolated from 7.5 to 10 ml of fresh peripheral blood by Ficoll-Paque density gradient centrifugation. Total RNA was extracted with Trizol reagent, and quality was checked on an Agilent 2100 Bioanalyzer. What the work shows at the level of the full study, not this receptor alone: Sample size was not statistically predetermined, and investigators were not blinded to group allocation. In validation, the model predicted progression to ophthalmopathy a median of approximately 6.3 months before onset, with approximately 70% sensitivity and 72.22% specificity. Ophthalmopathy was separated from stable hyperthyroidism by a 13 V-J signature model, with around 90% sensitivity and approximately 84% specificity obtained in cross-validation and 80%/75% obtained in testing. Blood samples also contained most of the expanded thyroid clonotypes (frequency above 0.001), which suggests that blood repertoires may reflect thyroid immune responses.

The TCR beta CDR3 regions were amplified from the RNA transcripts. For the first round of RT-PCR on the TCR CDR3, the HTBI primer set was used together with the Qiagen OneStep RT-PCR kit. Libraries were constructed in a second round of multiplex PCR, after which size selection and purification were carried out. Paired-end sequencing of the libraries was performed with 100 bp reads on an Illumina HiSeq2000. For the original study's pipeline: SOAPnuke was used to process the raw data, with reads discarded if the reads contained adapters or uncalled bases, had a mean Phred below 15, or lacked an exact constant-primer or identifier match. COPE v1.2.5 was used to merge high-quality paired reads, and clonotypes were defined as unique nucleotide sequences. Clonotypes were aligned to IMGT TRBV, TRBD and TRBJ reference segments using MiTCR v1.1. The analysis was restricted to V-J combinations with a frequency above 0.0001, which together covered 99% to 99.2% of the repertoires. A TCS score was defined as the ratio of F50 (clonal expansion) to E x V (chaos), with BLOSUM62-based TCRdist applied between CDR3 peptides within each V-J. Welch's t-statistics and random forest reduced several hundred V-J features to 13, which were used in a naive Bayes classifier (R e1071). The public reads were quality trimmed at Q25 with fastp and then assembled into clones with MiXCR by TCRdb, keeping productive beta chains. Each CDR3 protein gets just one entry, which takes the most common genes and DNA from the rows behind it. The authors' filters were not applied to this entry. Counted in this sample were approximately 600,000 distinct CDR3 sequences; about 14% of them appeared once. Together, the top ten hold around 7% of the sample.

V lost 3 bases and J lost 8 bases; the stretch between them is 16 bases long. The CDR3 contains 15 residues, cysteine and phenylalanine counted. Just the 45-base CDR3 DNA is kept, in frame starting at base 1. The CDR1 and CDR2 encoded by the germline V gene (reference sequence) are LNHNV and YYDKDF. The sequenced material came from blood. This TCR was recovered from a woman between 18 and 29 years old with Graves' ophthalmopathy. In this chain, TRBV15 is recombined with TRBJ2-2, with no reliable assignment of the D segment. The DNA reads as follows: TGTGCCACCAGCAGGGATCTGGTCCCGGCGGGGGAGCTGTTTTTT. It encodes CATSRDLVPAGELFF.